These 10 T cell receptor beta chains were all obtained from the same sample, sequenced in a study of Ad26.COV2.S vaccination and SARS-CoV-2 variants. The method was immunoSEQ multiplex PCR; TCRdb's version includes in-frame clones alone and lacks a portion of them. The data show a few hundred thousand clones, roughly nine tenths seen once. Treatment here: 19 received Ad26.COV2.S at low or high dose, single or two shots; about five received placebo; per-sample allocation not given. Samples came from day 63 after the first vaccine or placebo injection. Sequencing used peripheral blood, obtained in a trial of Ad26.COV2.S vaccine versus placebo. The receptors were sampled from a person between 18 and 65 years old who received the Ad26.COV2.S COVID-19 vaccine or a placebo.

The chain joins TRBV7-3 to TRBJ1-5; 7 nucleotides match TRBD1. V lost 8 bases, J lost 6 bases, and 7 bases stayed unmatched. Germline V gene data show CDR1 as SGHTA and CDR2 as FQGTGA. CDR3 length equals 13 residues. The CDR3 reads CASSTGVGQPQHF. The CDR3 bases are TGTGCCAGCTCAACAGGGGTCGGTCAGCCCCAGCATTTT.

The DNA for the CDR3 is TGTGCCAGCAGTGAAGGGACCCGCCTGGGGTATGGCTACACCTTC. Amino acid sequence: CASSEGTRLGYGYTF. This rearrangement joins TRBV2 to TRBJ1-2, with D hard to call. Germline V gives CDR1 SNHLY, CDR2 FYNNEI. The CDR3 runs to 15 residues. Trimming pared 1 base from V and 5 bases from J, leaving 14 bases between.

This chain links TRBV6-5 with TRBJ2-5, with TRBD1 matching 10 bases. The V and J ends lost 7 bases and 2 bases, in that order; junction bases with no gene match: 4. The CDR3 spans 14 residues. Germline CDR1 MNHEY, CDR2 SVGAGI. CDR3 protein: CASTRDRGQETQYF. The DNA of the CDR3 is TGTGCCAGCACGCGGGACAGGGGACAAGAGACCCAGTACTTC.

The chain has TRBV19 and TRBJ2-6; no clear D gene. This CDR3 contains 13 residues. The ends were cut back, 6 bases at V and 0 bases at J, with 3 bases in the middle. The germline gives CDR1 LNHDA, CDR2 SQIVND (reference sequence). The CDR3 DNA sequence: TGTGCCAGTAGCCCCTCTGGGGCCAACGTCCTGACTTTC. Translating it yields CASSPSGANVLTF.

The gene calls are TRBV5-1 and TRBJ1-6; the match to TRBD1 covers 9 bases. This CDR3 is 16 amino acids long. Germline trimming cut 6 bases from V and 9 bases from J; bases unmatched to any gene: 13. CDR1 is SGHRS and CDR2 is YFSETQ in the germline V gene. The CDR3: CASTINPGQGPSPLHF. CDR3 DNA: TGCGCCAGCACCATTAACCCGGGACAGGGCCCTTCACCCCTCCACTTT.

The chain employs TRBV5-6 and TRBJ2-3; unclear D gene. From germline, CDR1 is SGHDT and CDR2 YYEEEE. Trimming shortened V by 4 bases and J by 0 bases, and 9 bases separated the two germline ends. This CDR3 has 14 residues. CDR3 coding DNA: TGTGCCAGCAGCCTCGTCGCGAGCACAGATACGCAGTATTTT. This codes for CASSLVASTDTQYF. Drawing the rest from reference TRBV5-6 and TRBJ2-3, the complete variable domain is DAGVTQSPTHLIKTRGQQVTLRCSPKSGHDTVSWYQQALGQGPQFIFQYYEEEERQRGNFPDRFSGHQFPNYSSELNVNALLLGDSALYLCASSLVASTDTQYFGPGTRLTVL.

V gene TRBV7-9 combines with J gene TRBJ1-1; D is possibly TRBD1 (5 bases). Per germline, CDR1 SEHNR and CDR2 FQNEAQ (reference sequence). V lost 5 bases, J lost 6 bases, and 16 bases lay in between. The CDR3 runs 14 residues. The CDR3 here is CASSPGTTGAEAFF. The CDR3 DNA reads TGTGCCAGCAGCCCCGGGACCACCGGCGCTGAAGCTTTCTTT.

The chain has TRBV18 and TRBJ2-5; TRBD1 might be the D (7 bases). CDR3 size: 16 residues. CDR1 and CDR2 from the germline V gene are KGHSH and LQKENI. The V end was cut by 3 bases, the J end by 2 bases, with 16 bases between. CDR3 bases: TGTGCCAGCTCACCCGTGACAGGGACTTCGCAAGAGACCCAGTACTTC. Residues: CASSPVTGTSQETQYF.

The chain employs TRBV11-3 and TRBJ1-1, with D unresolved. CDR1 is SGHNT and CDR2 is YENEEA in the germline V gene. V gave up 4 bases and J gave up 0 bases, with 6 bases separating them. This CDR3 comprises 13 residues. CDR3 amino acids: CASSSDMNTEAFF. Here the CDR3 DNA reads TGTGCCAGCAGCTCTGACATGAACACTGAAGCTTTCTTT.

The chain links TRBV27 to TRBJ2-1, with D tentatively TRBD2 (6 bases). In germline, CDR1 is MNHEY, CDR2 SMNVEV (reference sequence). Trimming removed 2 bases from V and 0 bases from J, with 8 bases in between. This CDR3 contains 15 residues. CDR3 sequence (DNA): TGTGCCAGCAGTTTAAGGCGGGGCTCCTACAATGAGCAGTTCTTC. This codes for CASSLRRGSYNEQFF.